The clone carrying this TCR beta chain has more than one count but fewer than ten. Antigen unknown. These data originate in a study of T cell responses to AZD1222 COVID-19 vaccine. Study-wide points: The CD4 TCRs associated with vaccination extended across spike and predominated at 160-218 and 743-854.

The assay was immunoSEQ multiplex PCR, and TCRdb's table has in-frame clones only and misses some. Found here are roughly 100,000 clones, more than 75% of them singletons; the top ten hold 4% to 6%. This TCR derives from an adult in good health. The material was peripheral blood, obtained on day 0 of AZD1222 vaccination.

CDR3 in amino acids: CASTSRATGWPYNEQFF. CDR3 DNA: TGTGCCAGCACGTCAAGGGCCACAGGGTGGCCCTACAATGAGCAGTTCTTC. V and J are TRBV18 and TRBJ2-1, with a tentative D call TRBD1 (6 bases). Germline V gives CDR1 KGHSH, CDR2 LQKENI. The germline V and J ends were trimmed by 8 bases and 2 bases, with 22 bases remaining between them. This CDR3 is built from 17 residues.